What follows describes a single T cell receptor (beta chain). This clonotype was detected ten times or more. Its antigen has not been determined. Within one base of it there is no much larger clone, and no base qualities were kept. This record belongs to a study of T cell repertoires in cytomegalovirus infection (dated 2019 in TCRdb). Background on the whole study: Peptide stimulations targeted recently identified HLA-C-restricted CMV epitopes, whose presentation resists viral immunomodulation, together with well-studied HLA-B-restricted epitopes. Donor HLA type was relevant to the analysis, as public TCR beta signatures indicated carriage of CMV infection together with the matching HLA type. Here is what the overall study found, with its caveats: Carriers of CMV infection plus the relevant HLA type were discriminated by the cumulative frequency of public TCR beta family members in the study cohort and in an independent roughly 400-donor cohort. The ex vivo response was dominated by HLA-C-restricted CMV-specific TCR beta clonotypes, which also provided the single most frequent clonotype in two of eight donors.

The sample was run on an Illumina HiSeq 1500. In-frame beta chains were kept once TCRdb had trimmed the public reads at Q25 with fastp and called clones with MiXCR. Rows merge per CDR3 protein into single entries with the most common DNA and genes. The table for this sample lists about 50,000 distinct CDR3 sequences; roughly a fifth of them were counted only once. The ten most abundant clones make up around 80% of the sample. The germline ends are 16 bases apart after V is trimmed by 3 bases and J by 7 bases. The germline V gene specifies MNHNS as CDR1 and SASEGT as CDR2. The CDR3 contains 15 residues, cysteine and phenylalanine counted. The DNA shown is the 45-base CDR3, in frame from base 1. Explained via the paper, the treatment or condition label denotes: in vitro stimulation with specific CMV peptide epitopes to enrich CMV-specific T cells.

The sample here was CD8+ T cells from cultured PBMCs, taken from culture after CMV antigen stimulation. This chain is built from TRBV6-1 and TRBJ1-5, with the D gene uncertain. The receptor was isolated from a human donor in good health (CMV status not recorded). Some clones in this sample may be carry-over from other donors' samples. The nucleotide sequence is TGTGCCAGCAGTGATGGGCGAATGGTAAAGCAGCCCCAGCATTTT. This sequence encodes CASSDGRMVKQPQHF.